Below, one TCR beta chain is given with its context. The sample comes from a study of identical twins. V gave up 4 bases and J gave up 3 bases, with 13 bases separating them. The CDR3 is made up of 14 amino acids. The V gene's germline CDR1 is MNHEY and CDR2 SVGAGI. Each CDR3 protein gets one entry after TCRdb re-called the 5' RACE reads with MiXCR. The sample has over 600,000 distinct CDR3 sequences, 21% seen once. These data are also associated with another study on T cells expressing NK-cell markers.

The chain recombines TRBV6-5 with TRBJ2-7; D gene ambiguous. Sequenced input: PBMCs. This receptor was obtained from a woman under 30 in good health. The CDR3 sequence: CASSSKVRGYEQYF. CDR3 nucleotide sequence: TGTGCCAGCAGTTCTAAGGTTCGCGGCTACGAGCAGTACTTC.